Presented here are 30 T cell receptor beta chains from one specimen sequenced in a study of graft-versus-host responses after intestinal transplantation. No antigens are known for them. Sequencing used immunoSEQ multiplex PCR; TCRdb keeps in-frame clones, though not all of them. The repertoire includes 85,000 to 90,000 clones, around 83% of them detected once, and roughly 15% sits in the top ten. Sequencing was performed on unstimulated CD8+ T cells sorted from spleen or lymph node cells, taken before intestinal transplant. Receptor source: a human donor who received an intestinal transplant.

The V gene is TRBV4-1, the J gene TRBJ2-5, with D hard to call. In germline, CDR1 is MGHRA, CDR2 YSYEKL. This CDR3 has 13 residues. V dropped 1 base and J dropped 8 bases, with 11 bases sitting between them. This CDR3 reads CASSQGWGRTQYF. DNA of the CDR3: TGCGCCAGCAGCCAAGGGTGGGGTCGAACCCAGTACTTC.

V is TRBV7-9 and J is TRBJ1-4, with D possibly being TRBD1 (5 bases). The CDR3 has 16 amino acids. The ends were cut back, 0 bases at V and 2 bases at J, with 10 bases in the middle. The germline V gene has CDR1 SEHNR and CDR2 FQNEAQ (reference sequence). The CDR3, as DNA: TGTGCCAGCAGCTTAGCCACTGGGGCTACTAATGAAAAACTGTTTTTT. Amino acids: CASSLATGATNEKLFF.

The chain employs TRBV6-1 and TRBJ2-7; D is perhaps TRBD1 or TRBD2 (5 bases each). The CDR3 is 15 amino acids. V lost 6 bases, J lost 1 base, and 16 bases lay in between. Looked up from germline, CDR1 is MNHNS and CDR2 is SASEGT. Here the CDR3 reads CASRPDGGYSYEQYF. In DNA, the CDR3 is TGTGCCAGCAGGCCGGATGGGGGATATTCCTACGAGCAGTACTTC.

The chain links TRBV9 to TRBJ2-3, with 7 bases that match TRBD1. Germline V gene lookup returns CDR1 SGDLS and CDR2 YYNGEE. The CDR3 extends over 14 amino acids. Losses at the gene ends were 1 base for V and 3 bases for J; bases not matched to a gene: 2. The CDR3 coding sequence is TGTGCCAGCAGCGTAACAGGGGAGACAGATACGCAGTATTTT. Translation gives CASSVTGETDTQYF.

Comment on this clone: A far larger clone is one base from this, pointing to a likely read error. This specimen includes other DNA sequences encoding the same CDR3. This chain joins TRBV5-1 and TRBJ1-1; TRBD1 might be the D (5 bases). CDR1 and CDR2 from the germline V gene are SGHRS and YFSETQ. The length of the CDR3 is 13 residues. Trimming stripped 0 bases from V and 5 bases from J, with 8 bases between. CDR3 coding DNA: TGCGCCAGCAGCTTGGCCTCAGGGACTGAAGCTTTCTTT. Translation: CASSLASGTEAFF. Together with reference TRBV5-1 and TRBJ1-1, the CDR3 gives the full variable domain: KAGVTQTPRYLIKTRGQQVTLSCSPISGHRSVSWYQQTPGQGLQFLFEYFSETQRNKGNFPGRFSGRQFSNSRSEMNVSTLELGDSALYLCASSLASGTEAFFGQGTRLTVV.

The chain joins TRBV6-5 to TRBJ2-1; D call uncertain. Trimming removed 4 bases from V and 6 bases from J, with 10 bases in between. Germline-derived CDR1 and CDR2 are MNHEY and SVGAGI. The length of the CDR3 is 13 residues. CDR3 in amino acids: CASSSDLGNEQFF. The CDR3, as DNA: TGTGCCAGCAGTTCCGACCTGGGCAATGAGCAGTTCTTC.

The rearrangement joins TRBV10-1 to TRBJ2-5, with D unclear. The CDR3 sequence is 11 residues long. Germline CDR1 WNHNN, CDR2 SYGVQD (reference sequence). V lost 3 bases and J 5 bases, leaving 4 bases between the germline ends. The CDR3 reads CASSEGETQYF. The CDR3 bases are TGCGCCAGCAGTGAAGGGGAGACCCAGTACTTC.

This sequence joins TRBV10-3 and TRBJ1-1; TRBD1 is a possible D gene (5 bases). Germline V gene sequence: CDR1 ENHRY, CDR2 SYGVKD. The V gene lost 4 bases and the J gene lost 7 bases, with 10 bases spanning the gap. The CDR3 has 12 residues. The chain's CDR3 is CAISGGGLEAFF. The CDR3 DNA reads TGTGCCATCAGTGGCGGGGGTCTTGAAGCTTTCTTT.

This chain joins TRBV28 and TRBJ2-2; TRBD2 aligns across 7 bases. V dropped 3 bases and J dropped 0; count of bases not matched to a gene: 7. The CDR3 runs to 17 residues. From germline, CDR1 is MDHEN and CDR2 SYDVKM. CDR3: CASSFWLADANTGELFF. The CDR3 bases are TGTGCCAGCAGTTTTTGGCTAGCGGACGCGAACACCGGGGAGCTGTTTTTT.

The V gene is TRBV10-1, the J gene TRBJ2-7; 8 bases line up with TRBD2. The CDR3 contains 13 residues. From germline, CDR1 is WNHNN and CDR2 SYGVQD (reference sequence). Losses at the gene ends were 4 bases for V and 5 bases for J; bases not matched to a gene: 4. In DNA, the CDR3 is TGCGCCAGCAGTGGGGATAGCGGGGACGAGCAGTACTTC. As protein: CASSGDSGDEQYF.

The table lists this clone with a count of one. This rearrangement joins TRBV19 to TRBJ2-1; 9 nucleotides line up with TRBD2. V lost 3 bases and J lost 6; bases outside the gene matches: 6. Germline CDR1 reads LNHDA; CDR2 reads SQIVND (reference sequence). This CDR3 has 15 amino acids. The CDR3 sequence: CASSIGTSSCNEQFF. CDR3 DNA: TGTGCCAGTAGTATCGGGACTAGCTCTTGCAATGAGCAGTTCTTC.

The chain joins TRBV4-1 to TRBJ1-1; 9 bases fit TRBD1. The CDR3 is made up of 17 amino acids. With 0 bases clipped from V and 2 bases from J, the junction kept 7 bases outside the gene matches. The germline gives CDR1 MGHRA, CDR2 YSYEKL. The CDR3: CASSQEPQGAINTEAFF. The CDR3 coding sequence is TGCGCCAGCAGCCAAGAGCCACAGGGGGCTATTAACACTGAAGCTTTCTTT.

The genes are TRBV7-9 and TRBJ2-3; D call uncertain. Trimming removed 5 bases from V and 5 bases from J, with 5 bases in between. CDR1 SEHNR and CDR2 FQNEAQ come from the germline V gene (reference sequence). The CDR3 covers 11 residues. This CDR3 is CASSLRDTQYF. CDR3 in DNA: TGTGCCAGCAGCCTCCGAGATACGCAGTATTTT. Based on the CDR3 plus reference TRBV7-9 and TRBJ2-3, the full variable domain is DTGVSQNPRHKITKRGQNVTFRCDPISEHNRLYWYRQTLGQGPEFLTYFQNEAQLEKSRLLSDRFSAERPKGSFSTLEIQRTEQGDSAMYLCASSLRDTQYFGPGTRLTVL.

This chain joins TRBV6-5 and TRBJ1-1; unclear D gene. Germline CDR1 reads MNHEY; CDR2 reads SVGAGI. The CDR3 runs 14 residues. V was trimmed by 0 bases and J by 8 bases, leaving 13 bases between them. The CDR3 loop reads CASSYSTWNSEAFF. Written as DNA, the CDR3 is TGTGCCAGCAGTTACTCGACCTGGAACAGCGAAGCTTTCTTT.

This clone appeared a few times. The gene calls are TRBV5-6 and TRBJ2-7; the D gene is possibly TRBD2 (7 bases). The V end was cut by 3 bases, the J end by 4 bases, with 23 bases between. Germline V gene sequence: CDR1 SGHDT, CDR2 YYEEEE. The length of the CDR3 is 17 residues. Here the CDR3 reads CASSYTPGGLADYEQYF. CDR3 DNA: TGTGCCAGCAGCTACACCCCTGGGGGGCTAGCGGATTACGAGCAGTACTTC.

The chain combines TRBV4-1 with TRBJ2-7; TRBD2 agrees at 13 bases. There are 14 residues in the CDR3. The V gene end was trimmed by 4 bases and the J gene end by 5 bases; junction bases not matched to a gene: 2. Germline values: CDR1 MGHRA, CDR2 YSYEKL. The CDR3 region is CASSPGLAGDEQYF. In DNA form, the CDR3 reads TGCGCCAGCAGCCCTGGACTAGCGGGAGACGAGCAGTACTTC.

This clone was observed a single time. This chain connects TRBV6-1 to TRBJ1-2; D remains unclear. Germline assignment: CDR1 MNHNS and CDR2 SASEGT. The CDR3 has 15 residues. V was trimmed by 2 bases and J by 3 bases, leaving 13 bases between them. The CDR3 here is CASSENPGNHYGYTF. CDR3 nucleotides: TGTGCCAGCAGTGAAAACCCCGGCAACCACTATGGCTACACCTTC.

The chain carries TRBV10-1 and TRBJ2-3, with D unresolved. The germline V gene has CDR1 WNHNN and CDR2 SYGVQD (reference sequence). Trimming removed 3 bases at V and 1 base at J, with 11 bases between. The length of the CDR3 is 15 residues. Here the CDR3 reads CASSELSGGTDTQYF. The CDR3 nucleotides are TGCGCCAGCAGTGAACTCTCTGGGGGCACAGATACGCAGTATTTT.

Worth noting for this clone: Other DNA sequences within the sample encode an identical CDR3. V gene TRBV9 combines with J gene TRBJ2-7; tentatively, D is TRBD1 (5 bases). The V end was cut by 0 bases, the J end by 0 bases, with 7 bases between. The CDR3 covers 14 residues. Germline assignment: CDR1 SGDLS and CDR2 YYNGEE. CDR3 bases: TGTGCCAGCAGCGTAGGGGGCAGCTCCTACGAGCAGTACTTC. It yields the protein CASSVGGSSYEQYF. The entire variable domain, with the rest obtained from reference TRBV9 and TRBJ2-7, is as follows: DSGVTQTPKHLITATGQRVTLRCSPRSGDLSVYWYQQSLDQGLQFLIQYYNGEERAKGNILERFSAQQFPDLHSELNLSSLELGDSALYFCASSVGGSSYEQYFGPGTRLTVT.

The chain uses TRBV10-1 and TRBJ2-3, with D unclear. Per the germline V gene, CDR1 is WNHNN and CDR2 is SYGVQD (reference sequence). This CDR3 has 15 residues. Trimming left V 3 bases short and J 5 bases short, with 15 bases between. CDR3 nucleotide sequence: TGCGCCAGCAGTGAAACTCCCGAGGAAGAAGATACGCAGTATTTT. Its translation: CASSETPEEEDTQYF.

The V and J genes are TRBV6-5 and TRBJ1-1, with 8 bases lining up with TRBD1. Germline loops: CDR1 MNHEY, CDR2 SVGAGI. The junction had 2 bases not matched to a gene; V was cut back by 2 bases and J by 3 bases. The CDR3 is 14 residues long. CDR3 residues: CASSYGQGYTEAFF. For the CDR3, the DNA is TGTGCCAGCAGTTACGGACAGGGATACACTGAAGCTTTCTTT.

In DNA form, the CDR3 reads TGTGCCAGCAGTGCCGACAGGGGGGGAGGCTACGAGCAGTACTTC. Residues: CASSADRGGGYEQYF. J is TRBJ2-5 and V is TRBV6-1; 9 bases line up with TRBD1. The end of the DNA is better explained by TRBJ2-7, so the J call may be wrong. CDR1 is MNHNS, CDR2 SASEGT, per germline. CDR3 length: 15 residues.

This clone was seen only a few times. The J gene is TRBJ1-2, the V gene TRBV10-2, with a possible D match to TRBD1 (5 bases). The V gene lost 6 bases and the J gene lost 6 bases, with 14 bases spanning the gap. CDR1 is WSHSY, CDR2 SAAADI, per germline. This CDR3 comprises 13 residues. The CDR3 coding sequence is TGCGCCAGCAGCGGGGGGGGTTCCGATGGCTACACCTTC. It yields the protein CASSGGGSDGYTF.

This rearrangement joins TRBV19 to TRBJ2-1; the match to TRBD2 covers 9 bases. The CDR3 sequence is 20 residues long. Trimming cost V 2 bases and J 1 base; bases outside gene matches: 15. Germline-derived CDR1 and CDR2 are LNHDA and SQIVND (reference sequence). CDR3 protein: CASSIYWIAGVRESYNEQFF. CDR3 nucleotides: TGTGCCAGTAGTATATATTGGATAGCGGGAGTTAGGGAATCCTACAATGAGCAGTTCTTC.

This CDR3 reads CASSYSNTGELFF. In DNA form, the CDR3 reads TGTGCCAGCAGTTACTCGAACACCGGGGAGCTGTTTTTT. This chain uses TRBV6-5 with TRBJ2-2; D remains unclear. V dropped 0 bases and J dropped 1 base, with 0 bases sitting between them. This CDR3 has 13 residues. CDR1 and CDR2 from the germline V gene are MNHEY and SVGAGI.

This rearrangement joins TRBV30 to TRBJ2-7, with D maybe TRBD2 (6 bases). This CDR3 has 14 amino acids. Germline V gene data show CDR1 as GTSNPN and CDR2 as SVGIG (reference sequence). V was cut by 0 bases and J by 3 bases, with 12 bases left in between. CDR3: CAWSVGGQGYEQYF. The CDR3 region has the DNA TGTGCCTGGAGTGTAGGAGGGCAGGGCTACGAGCAGTACTTC. The full variable domain, in which reference TRBV30 and TRBJ2-7 provide the parts outside the CDR3, is SQTIHQWPATLVQPVGSPLSLECTVEGTSNPNLYWYRQAAGRGLQLLFYSVGIGQISSEVPQNLSASRPQDRQFILSSKKLLLSDSGFYLCAWSVGGQGYEQYFGPGTRLTVT.

The chain links TRBV6-5 to TRBJ1-1, with unresolved D. V lost 4 bases and J 3 bases, leaving 15 bases between the germline ends. The CDR3 covers 15 residues. Germline V gene data show CDR1 as MNHEY and CDR2 as SVGAGI. This CDR3 is CASSLIDRGDTEAFF. The CDR3 bases are TGTGCCAGCAGTTTGATAGACCGTGGGGACACTGAAGCTTTCTTT.

This chain uses TRBV4-2 with TRBJ1-3; unclear D gene. V lost 1 base to trimming and J lost 4 bases, with 17 bases between them. Germline CDR1 LGHNA, CDR2 YNFKEQ. The CDR3 loop spans 17 amino acids. As DNA, the CDR3 is TGTGCCAGCAGCCAAGTGGTGCGCGGGAGGAGAGGAAACACCATATATTTT. Translation gives CASSQVVRGRRGNTIYF.

This rearrangement joins TRBV19 to TRBJ1-3; D remains ambiguous. CDR1 is LNHDA, CDR2 SQIVND, per germline (reference sequence). There are 13 residues in the CDR3. Between the trimmed V and J ends, which lost 9 bases and 0 bases, there was a span of 9 bases. CDR3 in amino acids: CASTISSGNTIYF. The CDR3 coding sequence is TGTGCCAGCACGATTAGCTCTGGAAACACCATATATTTT. The variable domain in full, completed from reference TRBV19 and TRBJ1-3, reads DGGITQSPKYLFRKEGQNVTLSCEQNLNHDAMYWYRQDPGQGLRLIYYSQIVNDFQKGDIAEGYSVSREKKESFPLTVTSAQKNPTAFYLCASTISSGNTIYFGEGSWLTVV.

Only one count was recorded for this clone. This chain links TRBV4-1 with TRBJ1-1, with TRBD1 as a possible D gene (6 bases). Trimming stripped 1 base from V and 12 bases from J, with 15 bases between. Germline V gives CDR1 MGHRA, CDR2 YSYEKL. This CDR3 has 13 residues. The CDR3 spells CASSQVGGHRTFF. CDR3 bases: TGCGCCAGCAGCCAAGTCGGGGGCCATCGGACTTTCTTT.